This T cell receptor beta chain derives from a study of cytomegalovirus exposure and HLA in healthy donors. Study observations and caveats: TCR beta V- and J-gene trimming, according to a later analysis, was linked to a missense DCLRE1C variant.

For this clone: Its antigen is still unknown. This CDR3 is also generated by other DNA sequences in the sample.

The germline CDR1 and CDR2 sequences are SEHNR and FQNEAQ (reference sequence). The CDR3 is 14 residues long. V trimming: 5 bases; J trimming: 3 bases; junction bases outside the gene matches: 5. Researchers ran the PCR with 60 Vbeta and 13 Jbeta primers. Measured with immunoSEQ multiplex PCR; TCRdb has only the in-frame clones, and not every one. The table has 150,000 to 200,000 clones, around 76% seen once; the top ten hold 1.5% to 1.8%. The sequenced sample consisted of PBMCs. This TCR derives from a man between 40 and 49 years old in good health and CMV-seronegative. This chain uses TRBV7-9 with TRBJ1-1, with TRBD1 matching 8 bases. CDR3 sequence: CASSLGQGDTEAFF. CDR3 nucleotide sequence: TGTGCCAGCAGCCTTGGACAGGGAGACACTGAAGCTTTCTTT.